The sequence of this TCR beta chain was determined in a study of shared clonotypes between healthy human individuals. Study-wide background: Two female and a few male donors aged 18 to 49 were enrolled.

This CDR3 contains 14 residues. Germline CDR1 and CDR2: KGHSH and LQKENI. V dropped 1 base and J dropped 3; count of bases not matched to a gene: 3. Every subset's genomic DNA went evenly onto several immunoSEQ plates. The assay was immunoSEQ multiplex PCR, and TCRdb's table has in-frame clones only and misses some. The data hold 2 million to 2.5 million clones, with 85% to 95% observed a single time. None of the donors, who were healthy HIV-negative adults, had recently had acute infections or vaccinations. The receptor was isolated from a young man in good health. The chain combines TRBV18 with TRBJ2-7; 7 nucleotides agree with TRBD1. Sequenced sample: naive CD4+ T cells sorted from blood. Indicated subset: CD45RA+ positively selected. The CDR3 bases are TGTGCCAGCTCACCACAAGACAGGGACTACGAGCAGTACTTC. Translation: CASSPQDRDYEQYF.